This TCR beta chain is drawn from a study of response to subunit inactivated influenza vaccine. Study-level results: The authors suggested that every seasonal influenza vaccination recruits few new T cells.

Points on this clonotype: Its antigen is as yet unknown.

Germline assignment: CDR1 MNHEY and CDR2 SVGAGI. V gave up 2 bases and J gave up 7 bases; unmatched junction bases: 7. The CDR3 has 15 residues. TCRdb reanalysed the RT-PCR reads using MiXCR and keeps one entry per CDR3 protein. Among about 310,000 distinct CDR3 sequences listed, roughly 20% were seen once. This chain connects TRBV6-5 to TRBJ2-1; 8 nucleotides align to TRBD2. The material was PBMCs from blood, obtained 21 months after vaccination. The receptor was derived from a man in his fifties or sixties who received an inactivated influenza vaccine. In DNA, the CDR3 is TGTGCCAGCAGTTACACCGGGGGGGGACCGAATGAGCAGTTCTTC. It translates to CASSYTGGGPNEQFF.